These 32 T cell receptor beta chains share one sample of origin, sequenced in a study of T-cell reconstitution after alpha-beta-depleted transplantation in children. It was with unique molecular identifiers that the TCRbeta library was prepared. Via MiXCR, TCRdb re-called the PCR reads, giving one row per CDR3 protein. Of about a million distinct CDR3 sequences in the sample, about 30% were seen once. The source material was PBMCs, mostly from graft donor cells, sampled 360 days after TCRalphabeta/CD19-depleted stem cell transplant. The receptors originated from a boy in the first two years of life who had a stem cell transplant for SCID, so the T cells may come from the graft donor.

This clonotype was counted only a few times. The chain is built from TRBV5-1 and TRBJ1-2, with D unclear. V was trimmed by 0 bases and J by 2 bases, leaving 11 bases between them. The V gene's germline CDR1 is SGHRS and CDR2 YFSETQ. The CDR3 length is 15 residues. The DNA for the CDR3 is TGCGCCAGCAGCTTGGAGGCAGTCGGCAACTATGGCTACACCTTC. Translating gives CASSLEAVGNYGYTF.

As concerns this clonotype: A clone one base away is much larger, so this may be a read error. The genes are TRBV10-3 and TRBJ2-3; no reliable D call. Germline V gene data show CDR1 as ENHRY and CDR2 as SYGVKD. The CDR3 has 12 residues. The CDR3 DNA reads as TGTGCCATCGCCCAGTCCACAGATACGGAGTATTTT. This translates into CAIAQSTDTEYF.

The chain's CDR3 is CSAPELQYQETQYF. The CDR3 coding sequence is TGCAGTGCTCCCGAGCTTCAGTACCAAGAGACCCAGTACTTC. V is TRBV20-1 and J is TRBJ2-5; no clear D gene. The length of the CDR3 is 14 residues. Germline CDR1 and CDR2: DFQATT and SNEGSKA (reference sequence). Between the trimmed V and J ends, which lost 5 bases and 0 bases, there was a span of 13 bases.

V gene TRBV15 combines with J gene TRBJ1-5; D gene ambiguous. Germline V lookup: CDR1 LNHNV, CDR2 YYDKDF (reference sequence). The length of the CDR3 is 13 residues. V lost 4 bases to trimming and J lost 4 bases, with 8 bases between them. CDR3: CATSTHPNQPQHF. The CDR3 DNA reads as TGTGCCACCAGCACCCACCCTAATCAGCCCCAGCATTTT.

The V gene is TRBV25-1, the J gene TRBJ1-2; D possibly corresponds to TRBD1 (5 bases). CDR3 length: 14 amino acids. V lost 4 bases and J 5 bases, leaving 14 bases between the germline ends. Germline V lookup: CDR1 MGHDK, CDR2 SYGVNS. CDR3 bases: TGTGCCAGCAGTGGGACATGGGACCCTTATGGCTACACCTTC. Protein sequence: CASSGTWDPYGYTF.

The chain has TRBV19 and TRBJ1-3; maybe TRBD1 (6 bases). The germline CDR1 and CDR2 sequences are LNHDA and SQIVND (reference sequence). Trimming took off 5 bases at V and 0 bases at J, with 11 bases between the two ends. The CDR3 runs to 15 residues. The CDR3 region has the DNA TGTGCCAGTAGTCGACAGGCGCTCTCTGGAAACACCATATATTTT. Residues: CASSRQALSGNTIYF.

The chain carries TRBV12-3 or TRBV12-4 and TRBJ2-3; 8 nucleotides align to TRBD2. The CDR3 totals 16 residues. With 4 bases clipped from V and 4 bases from J, the junction kept 10 bases outside the gene matches. CDR3 loop: CASSSGGGRAADTQYF. The CDR3 region has the DNA TGTGCCAGCAGTTCCGGGGGGGGCAGGGCGGCAGATACGCAGTATTTT.

This clonotype appeared a few times. The chain is built from TRBV20-1 and TRBJ1-1, with 9 bases that match TRBD1. This CDR3 region has 16 residues. The germline V gene encodes CDR1 DFQATT and CDR2 SNEGSKA (reference sequence). V was clipped by 4 bases and J by 4 bases; unmatched bases: 13. CDR3 bases: TGCAGTGCTAAGGGCCCAGAACAGGGGGCAGGCACTGAAGCTTTCTTT. It is translated as CSAKGPEQGAGTEAFF.

The chain combines TRBV4-2 with TRBJ2-1; D may be TRBD1 or TRBD2 (5 bases each). CDR1 is LGHNA, CDR2 YNFKEQ, per germline. CDR3 length: 18 amino acids. V lost 1 base and J 2 bases, leaving 18 bases between the germline ends. CDR3 amino acids: CASSQVTTWGRTYNEQFF. CDR3 DNA sequence: TGTGCCAGCAGCCAAGTCACGACGTGGGGGAGAACCTACAATGAGCAGTTCTTC.

This chain connects TRBV5-1 to TRBJ1-6; 7 bases are a match to TRBD1. Germline CDR1 reads SGHRS; CDR2 reads YFSETQ. This CDR3 region has 15 residues. The V gene end was trimmed by 0 bases and the J gene end by 12 bases; junction bases not matched to a gene: 9. The CDR3 DNA is TGCGCCAGCAGCTTGGCGGGGACAGAAGTTCAACCCCTCCACTTT. Protein: CASSLAGTEVQPLHF.

The genes are TRBV6-2 or TRBV6-3 and TRBJ2-1; 8 nucleotides agree with TRBD2. Germline-derived CDR1 and CDR2 are MNHEY and SVGEGT. The length of the CDR3 is 15 residues. The J segment lost 7 bases and the V segment lost 2 bases, leaving 7 bases of the junction unmatched. The CDR3 DNA follows: TGTGCCAGCAGTTACAAGCGGGGGCCGGTTAATGAGCAGTTCTTC. Amino acid sequence: CASSYKRGPVNEQFF.

This clonotype showed up just a few times. This chain links TRBV7-2 with TRBJ2-5; D uncertain. V lost 3 bases and J lost 2, with 10 bases in between. Germline lookup yields CDR1 SGHTA and CDR2 FQGNSA. The CDR3 is 14 residues long. CDR3 loop: CASSFYSFQETQYF. The CDR3 coding sequence is TGTGCCAGCAGCTTTTACAGTTTTCAAGAGACCCAGTACTTC. Looking up the rest from reference TRBV7-2 and TRBJ2-5 gives the full variable domain: GAGVSQSPSNKVTEKGKDVELRCDPISGHTALYWYRQSLGQGLEFLIYFQGNSAPDKSGLPSDRFSAERTGGSVSTLTIQRTQQEDSAVYLCASSFYSFQETQYFGPGTRLLVL.

The V gene is TRBV4-1, the J gene TRBJ2-1, with 15 bases that match TRBD2. The CDR3 has 21 residues. The J segment lost 0 bases and the V segment lost 4 bases, leaving 13 bases of the junction unmatched. Germline CDR1 is MGHRA and CDR2 is YSYEKL. This CDR3 reads CASSRTVPGLAGGLSYNEQFF. The CDR3 coding sequence is TGCGCCAGCAGCCGGACCGTCCCGGGACTAGCGGGGGGCCTCTCCTACAATGAGCAGTTCTTC.

This rearrangement joins TRBV5-6 to TRBJ2-2, with D hard to call. The length of the CDR3 is 17 residues. The germline CDR1 and CDR2 sequences are SGHDT and YYEEEE. Trimming took 0 bases from V and 2 from J, leaving 14 bases between them. As DNA, the CDR3 is TGTGCCAGCAGCTTGGCCGCTGACACGTATAACACCGGGGAGCTGTTTTTT. Its translation: CASSLAADTYNTGELFF.

The V and J genes are TRBV6-5 and TRBJ2-7; D not resolved. Trimming left V 4 bases short and J 0 bases short, with 13 bases between. The length of the CDR3 is 15 residues. In germline, CDR1 is MNHEY, CDR2 SVGAGI. CDR3: CASSSDGPGSYEQYF. CDR3 DNA sequence: TGTGCCAGCAGTTCTGACGGTCCAGGCTCCTACGAGCAGTACTTC.

This clonotype was seen a handful of times. This sequence joins TRBV12-3 or TRBV12-4 and TRBJ2-7, with 8 positions matching TRBD2. This CDR3 is 14 amino acids long. V lost 7 bases to trimming and J lost 2 bases; unmatched junction nucleotides: 7. CDR3 protein: CASTLGGAAYEQYF. In DNA form, the CDR3 reads TGTGCCAGCACCCTCGGGGGGGCCGCCTACGAGCAGTACTTC.

The genes are TRBV5-1 and TRBJ2-7; a weak D match, TRBD2 (6 bases). Germline CDR1 SGHRS, CDR2 YFSETQ. The CDR3 runs 14 residues. The V end was cut by 4 bases, the J end by 6 bases, with 17 bases between. This chain's CDR3 is CASSPGVGYLEQYF. CDR3 nucleotides: TGCGCCAGCAGCCCGGGGGTTGGTTATCTCGAGCAGTACTTC.

The chain employs TRBV28 and TRBJ2-7, with unresolved D. The germline V gene has CDR1 MDHEN and CDR2 SYDVKM. The CDR3 is made up of 14 amino acids. The V gene lost 8 bases and the J gene lost 4 bases, with 18 bases spanning the gap. The CDR3 DNA reads as TGTGCCAGCTATAGCTTTAGAGGAAAATACGAGCAGTACTTC. The encoded protein is CASYSFRGKYEQYF.

The genes are TRBV20-1 and TRBJ2-3, with 7 bases matching TRBD2. This CDR3 contains 14 residues. CDR1 and CDR2 from the germline V gene are DFQATT and SNEGSKA (reference sequence). Unmatched junction bases numbered 4, after V lost 4 bases and J lost 0 bases. The CDR3 sequence is CSAMPGGSTDTQYF. The CDR3 DNA follows: TGCAGTGCTATGCCCGGGGGGAGCACAGATACGCAGTATTTT.

The chain uses TRBV12-3 or TRBV12-4 and TRBJ1-1, with a possible D match to TRBD1 (6 bases). V was trimmed by 6 bases and J by 5 bases, leaving 13 bases between them. This CDR3 comprises 13 residues. CDR3 region: CASRESRGTEAFF. The CDR3 nucleotides read TGTGCCAGCAGGGAAAGCAGGGGTACTGAAGCTTTCTTT.

This clonotype was counted a few times. The CDR3 reads CASSLVVSSYEQYF. DNA for the CDR3: TGCGCCAGCAGCTTGGTCGTCAGCTCCTACGAGCAGTACTTC. This chain uses TRBV5-1 with TRBJ2-7; no clear D gene. The CDR3 has 14 residues. V was clipped by 0 bases and J by 0 bases, with 7 bases between them. Germline CDR1 and CDR2: SGHRS and YFSETQ.

This clonotype was picked up a small number of times. The rearrangement uses TRBV20-1 and TRBJ2-3, with 7 positions matching TRBD1. CDR1 is DFQATT, CDR2 SNEGSKA, per germline (reference sequence). Germline trimming cut 8 bases from V and 3 bases from J; bases unmatched to any gene: 5. The CDR3 totals 12 residues. The CDR3 sequence is CSSPDRTDTQYF. In DNA, the CDR3 is TGCAGTTCCCCGGACAGGACAGATACGCAGTATTTT.

The chain has TRBV30 and TRBJ2-3; D may correspond to TRBD1 or TRBD2 (6 bases each). This CDR3 has 14 residues. V was shortened by 5 bases and J by 6 bases, with 18 bases between the two germline ends. The germline gives CDR1 GTSNPN, CDR2 SVGIG (reference sequence). CDR3 residues: CAWVEGGIRDTQYF. The DNA for the CDR3 is TGTGCCTGGGTGGAGGGGGGAATCAGGGATACGCAGTATTTT.

This clonotype was observed a handful of times. The chain joins TRBV4-1 to TRBJ2-6; D is possibly TRBD1 (5 bases). The CDR3 totals 18 residues. Trimming shortened V by 5 bases and J by 0 bases, and 17 bases separated the two germline ends. The germline CDR1 and CDR2 sequences are MGHRA and YSYEKL. The CDR3 protein is CASSSRQGPPSGANVLTF. The DNA of the CDR3 is TGCGCCAGCAGCTCACGGCAGGGCCCCCCCTCTGGGGCCAACGTCCTGACTTTC.

The CDR3 sequence: CSVFGSGPETQYF. CDR3 nucleotide sequence: TGCAGCGTATTCGGATCTGGTCCAGAGACCCAGTACTTC. The V gene is TRBV29-1, the J gene TRBJ2-5; D gene unclear. Germline loops: CDR1 SQVTM, CDR2 ANQGSEA. The CDR3 consists of 13 residues. V was cut by 6 bases and J by 4 bases, with 15 bases left in between.

A single count supports this clonotype. The CDR3 region has the DNA TGCGCCAGCAGCCTAGAGACAGGAGAGACCCAGTACTTC. Translated, it gives CASSLETGETQYF. The chain couples TRBV4-3 to TRBJ2-5; tentatively, D is TRBD1 (6 bases). The CDR3 covers 13 residues. From germline, CDR1 is LGHNA and CDR2 YSLEER. Trimming shortened V by 4 bases and J by 4 bases, and 10 bases separated the two germline ends.

The gene calls are TRBV4-1 and TRBJ1-2, with D unresolved. Between the trimmed V and J ends, which lost 0 bases and 0 bases, there was a span of 5 bases. Per germline, CDR1 MGHRA and CDR2 YSYEKL. CDR3 length: 14 residues. CDR3 DNA: TGCGCCAGCAGCCAAGATAGGGCTAACTATGGCTACACCTTC. It yields the protein CASSQDRANYGYTF.

This clonotype was seen a single time. The genes are TRBV20-1 and TRBJ2-2; 11 bases map to TRBD1. Germline V gives CDR1 DFQATT, CDR2 SNEGSKA (reference sequence). Trimming cost V 6 bases and J 7 bases; bases outside gene matches: 7. The CDR3 runs to 14 residues. CDR3 sequence: CSANGQGAIGELFF. In DNA form, the CDR3 reads TGCAGTGCAAACGGACAGGGGGCAATCGGGGAGCTGTTTTTT.

The chain joins TRBV5-6 to TRBJ1-5; possible D gene TRBD1, 5 bases. Trimming took 4 bases from V and 0 from J, leaving 17 bases between them. The CDR3 totals 17 residues. Germline V lookup: CDR1 SGHDT, CDR2 YYEEEE. This CDR3 reads CASSRGSDSYSNQPQHF. CDR3 bases: TGTGCCAGCAGCCGAGGGTCCGACAGTTATAGCAATCAGCCCCAGCATTTT.

The chain uses TRBV7-9 and TRBJ2-1; 9 positions agree with TRBD1. This CDR3 is built from 14 residues. With V trimmed by 5 bases and J by 9 bases, 8 bases remained unmatched. Germline V CDR1 and CDR2: SEHNR, FQNEAQ (reference sequence). CDR3 loop: CASSPWDREVEQFF. The CDR3 DNA follows: TGTGCCAGCAGCCCCTGGGACAGGGAGGTTGAGCAGTTCTTC. Full variable domain (rest looked up from reference TRBV7-9 and TRBJ2-1): DTGVSQNPRHKITKRGQNVTFRCDPISEHNRLYWYRQTLGQGPEFLTYFQNEAQLEKSRLLSDRFSAERPKGSFSTLEIQRTEQGDSAMYLCASSPWDREVEQFFGPGTRLTVL.

The chain uses TRBV20-1 and TRBJ2-5, with TRBD2 matching 10 bases. From germline, CDR1 is DFQATT and CDR2 SNEGSKA (reference sequence). The length of the CDR3 is 17 residues. Unmatched junction bases numbered 11, after V lost 2 bases and J lost 2 bases. The CDR3 DNA reads TGCAGTGCTAGACCAACCCTAGCGGGGGAGTATCAAGAGACCCAGTACTTC. Translated: CSARPTLAGEYQETQYF.

This chain joins TRBV13 and TRBJ1-1; D gene ambiguous. CDR1 is PRHDT, CDR2 FYEKMQ, per germline (reference sequence). The CDR3 totals 12 residues. V gave up 8 bases and J gave up 5 bases, with 12 bases separating them. The DNA of the CDR3 is TGTGCCAGCCTACACGCAGTGACTGAAGCTTTCTTT. The encoded protein is CASLHAVTEAFF.